Below, one T cell receptor beta chain is given with its context. As the CDR3 is not closed by the conserved phenylalanine or tryptophan, this likely results from a read error. TCRdb's copy holds only in-frame clones and misses some; the assay was immunoSEQ multiplex PCR. The sample records about 4,600 clones, 81% being singletons. The data originate from a study of tumor T cells in aggressive B-cell lymphoma. With 4 bases removed from V and 2 bases from J, the gap between germline ends came to 3 bases. The germline V gene encodes CDR1 SGDLS and CDR2 YYNGEE. The CDR3 contains 12 residues. This receptor was taken from an adult with diffuse large B cell lymphoma. V is TRBV9 and J is TRBJ2-2; D not certain. The sequencing sample was made of tumor tissue. CDR3 residues: CASSLNTGELFL. The CDR3 DNA follows: TGTGCCAGCAGCTTAAACACCGGGGAGCTGTTTCTT.